Listed below are T cell receptor delta chains from one sample, sequenced in a study of gamma-delta chains in newborns, infants, children. With CATT, TCRdb re-called clones from the reads. The repertoire holds roughly 7,100 delta-chain clones, roughly 0.62% seen once, with about 16% in the top ten. The sample was blood. These receptor sequences come from a child who was a newborn, infant or young child, either healthy, febrile or measles-vaccinated (not recorded which). Each CDR3 is given with its conserved first and last residue. The order of the fields is clone size, D gene, J gene, V gene, CDR3 protein, CDR3 DNA. A D gene is named only where the DNA matches it firmly. Some rows mark clone size as missing; the rest say once, few, many or name a class of expanded clone.

abundance: many; d_gene: TRDD3; j_gene: TRDJ3; v_gene: TRDV2; CDR3aa: CACDNTGGYRSWDTRQVFF; CDR3nt: TGTGCCTGTGACAATACTGGGGGATACCGCTCCTGGGACACCCGACAGGTGTTTTTC
abundance: .; d_gene: TRDD3; j_gene: TRDJ3; v_gene: TRDV2; CDR3aa: CACDTVVLGDTPSSWDTRRMFF; CDR3nt: TGTGCCTGTGACACCGTGGTACTGGGGGATACTCCTAGCTCCTGGGACACCCGACGGATGTTTTTC
abundance: medium-sized; d_gene: .; j_gene: TRDJ3; v_gene: TRDV2; CDR3aa: CACDTVLGSSWDTRQMFF; CDR3nt: TGTGCCTGTGACACCGTTCTGGGGAGCTCCTGGGACACCCGACAGATGTTTTTC
abundance: medium-sized; d_gene: TRDD3; j_gene: TRDJ3; v_gene: TRDV2; CDR3aa: CACDYWGIGDTRQMFF; CDR3nt: TGTGCCTGTGACTACTGGGGGATTGGTGACACCCGACAGATGTTTTTC
abundance: medium-sized; d_gene: TRDD3; j_gene: TRDJ3; v_gene: TRDV2; CDR3aa: CACDTLLGDMSWDTRQMFF; CDR3nt: TGTGCCTGTGACACATTACTGGGGGATATGTCCTGGGACACCCGACAGATGTTTTTC
abundance: large; d_gene: TRDD3; j_gene: TRDJ3; v_gene: TRDV2; CDR3aa: CACDKILGDTWDTRQMFF; CDR3nt: TGTGCCTGTGACAAAATACTGGGGGATACCTGGGACACCCGACAGATGTTTTTC
abundance: few; d_gene: TRDD3; j_gene: TRDJ2; v_gene: TRDV2; CDR3aa: CACDTLGAALTAQLFF; CDR3nt: TGTGCCTGTGACACACTGGGGGCTGCTTTGACAGCCCAACTCTTCTTT
abundance: medium-sized; d_gene: .; j_gene: TRDJ3; v_gene: TRDV2; CDR3aa: CACEVLGRSWDTRQMFF; CDR3nt: TGTGCCTGTGAAGTACTGGGACGCTCCTGGGACACCCGACAGATGTTTTTC
abundance: few; d_gene: .; j_gene: TRDJ3; v_gene: TRDV2; CDR3aa: CACDTVRSGSWGTRQMFF; CDR3nt: TGTGCCTGTGACACCGTTAGATCAGGCTCCTGGGGCACCCGACAGATGTTTTTC
abundance: medium-sized; d_gene: TRDD3; j_gene: TRDJ3; v_gene: TRDV2; CDR3aa: CACDTFTGGPLTWDTRQMFF; CDR3nt: TGTGCCTGTGACACTTTTACTGGGGGACCCCTGACCTGGGACACCCGACAGATGTTTTTC
abundance: few; d_gene: .; j_gene: TRDJ3; v_gene: TRDV2; CDR3aa: CACDTGGYKSSWDTRQMFF; CDR3nt: TGTGCCTGTGACACCGGGGGTTACAAGAGCTCCTGGGACACCCGACAGATGTTTTTC
abundance: medium-sized; d_gene: .; j_gene: TRDJ3; v_gene: TRDV2; CDR3aa: CACDGIRSSWDTRQMFF; CDR3nt: TGTGCCTGTGACGGGATAAGGAGCTCCTGGGACACCCGACAGATGTTTTTC
abundance: few; d_gene: TRDD3; j_gene: TRDJ3; v_gene: TRDV2; CDR3aa: CACDQLTGGYAWDTRQMFF; CDR3nt: TGTGCCTGTGACCAACTTACTGGGGGATACGCCTGGGACACCCGACAAATGTTTTTC
abundance: .; d_gene: TRDD3; j_gene: TRDJ2; v_gene: TRDV2; CDR3aa: CACDTLGDTSLTAQLFF; CDR3nt: TGTGCTTGTGACACGTTGGGGGATACCTCCCTGACAGCACAACTCTTCTTT
abundance: medium-sized; d_gene: TRDD3; j_gene: TRDJ3; v_gene: TRDV2; CDR3aa: CACDTAGITTWDTRQMFF; CDR3nt: TGTGCCTGTGACACCGCGGGGATAACAACCTGGGACACCCGACAGATGTTTTTC
abundance: few; d_gene: TRDD3; j_gene: TRDJ3; v_gene: TRDV2; CDR3aa: CACDVLGDTHSWDTRQMFF; CDR3nt: TGTGCCTGTGACGTACTGGGGGATACGCACTCCTGGGACACCCGACAGATGTTTTTC
abundance: medium-sized; d_gene: .; j_gene: TRDJ3; v_gene: TRDV2; CDR3aa: CACDTLGGGSSWDTRQMFF; CDR3nt: TGTGCCTGTGACACTCTGGGCGGGGGGAGCTCCTGGGACACCCGACAGATGTTTTTC
abundance: many; d_gene: .; j_gene: TRDJ2; v_gene: TRDV2; CDR3aa: CACDTVGATLTAQLFF; CDR3nt: TGTGCCTGTGACACCGTGGGGGCTACTTTGACAGCCCAACTCTTCTTT
abundance: few; d_gene: TRDD3; j_gene: TRDJ1; v_gene: TRDV2; CDR3aa: CACDTVQAGGYKLIF; CDR3nt: TGTGCCTGTGACACCGTTCAGGCTGGGGGATACAAACTCATCTTT
abundance: few; d_gene: TRDD3; j_gene: TRDJ1; v_gene: TRDV3; CDR3aa: CALGAPGGYTTDKLIF; CDR3nt: TGTGCCCTGGGGGCCCCTGGGGGATACACTACCGATAAACTCATCTTT
abundance: large; d_gene: TRDD3; j_gene: TRDJ2; v_gene: TRDV2; CDR3aa: CACDTVGSTGGSAQLFF; CDR3nt: TGTGCCTGTGACACCGTAGGGAGTACTGGGGGATCAGCACAACTCTTCTTT
abundance: medium-sized; d_gene: TRDD3; j_gene: TRDJ2; v_gene: TRDV2; CDR3aa: CACDAWGIRVTAQLFF; CDR3nt: TGTGCCTGTGACGCTTGGGGGATACGAGTGACAGCCCAACTCTTCTTT
abundance: few; d_gene: .; j_gene: TRDJ3; v_gene: TRDV2; CDR3aa: CACAGLRGPWDARQMFF; CDR3nt: TGTGCCTGTGCGGGGCTCCGCGGTCCCTGGGACGCCCGACAGATGTTTTTC
abundance: medium-sized; d_gene: TRDD3; j_gene: TRDJ3; v_gene: TRDV2; CDR3aa: CACDTMGDHYSWDTRQMFF; CDR3nt: TGTGCCTGTGACACTATGGGGGACCATTATTCCTGGGACACCCGACAGATGTTTTTC
abundance: medium-sized; d_gene: .; j_gene: TRDJ3; v_gene: TRDV2; CDR3aa: CACDKVVSWDTRQMFF; CDR3nt: TGTGCCTGTGACAAAGTGGTTTCCTGGGACACCCGACAGATGTTTTTC
abundance: medium-sized; d_gene: TRDD3; j_gene: TRDJ3; v_gene: TRDV2; CDR3aa: CACDTGGYASWDTRQMFF; CDR3nt: TGTGCCTGTGACACTGGGGGATACGCCTCCTGGGACACCCGACAGATGTTTTTC
abundance: few; d_gene: .; j_gene: TRDJ3; v_gene: TRDV2; CDR3aa: CACDPFPPYLGNNIMDSSWDTRQMFF; CDR3nt: TGTGCCTGTGACCCCTTCCCTCCGTACTTGGGGAACAACATAATGGATAGCTCCTGGGACACCCGACAGATGTTTTTC
abundance: medium-sized; d_gene: TRDD3; j_gene: TRDJ3; v_gene: TRDV2; CDR3aa: CACDTTGDSWDTRQMFF; CDR3nt: TGTGCCTGTGACACCACTGGGGACTCCTGGGACACCCGACAGATGTTTTTC
abundance: medium-sized; d_gene: TRDD3; j_gene: TRDJ3; v_gene: TRDV2; CDR3aa: CACDGIHSSWDTRQMFF; CDR3nt: TGTGCCTGTGACGGGATACACAGCTCCTGGGACACCCGACAGATGTTTTTC
abundance: few; d_gene: TRDD3; j_gene: TRDJ3; v_gene: TRDV2; CDR3aa: CACDTTTGGLGSWDTRQMFF; CDR3nt: TGTGCCTGTGACACCACTACTGGGGGACTGGGCTCCTGGGACACCCGCCAGATGTTTTTC
abundance: medium-sized; d_gene: TRDD3; j_gene: TRDJ1; v_gene: TRDV3; CDR3aa: CAPWGIPDKLIF; CDR3nt: TGTGCCCCCTGGGGGATACCCGATAAACTCATCTTT
abundance: medium-sized; d_gene: TRDD3; j_gene: TRDJ3; v_gene: TRDV2; CDR3aa: CACDTADYWGFPSWDTRQMFF; CDR3nt: TGTGCCTGTGACACCGCGGATTACTGGGGGTTCCCCTCCTGGGACACCCGACAGATGTTTTTC
abundance: medium-sized; d_gene: TRDD3; j_gene: TRDJ1; v_gene: TRDV2; CDR3aa: CACDTWGIRDDKLIF; CDR3nt: TGTGCCTGTGACACGTGGGGGATAAGGGACGATAAACTCATCTTT
abundance: medium-sized; d_gene: .; j_gene: TRDJ2; v_gene: TRDV2; CDR3aa: CACDPISLTAQLFF; CDR3nt: TGTGCCTGTGATCCAATCTCGTTGACAGCACAACTCTTCTTT
abundance: many; d_gene: TRDD3; j_gene: TRDJ3; v_gene: TRDV2; CDR3aa: CACDTVDGGYADRDTRQMFF; CDR3nt: TGTGCCTGTGACACCGTTGATGGGGGATACGCTGACCGGGACACCCGACAGATGTTTTTC
abundance: medium-sized; d_gene: .; j_gene: TRDJ3; v_gene: TRDV2; CDR3aa: CACDTVSWDTRQMFF; CDR3nt: TGTGCCTGTGACACCGTCTCCTGGGACACCCGACAGATGTTTTTC
abundance: many; d_gene: .; j_gene: TRDJ3; v_gene: TRDV2; CDR3aa: CARDSTGRYSWDTRQMFF; CDR3nt: TGTGCCCGTGACAGTACTGGGAGATATTCCTGGGACACCCGACAGATGTTTTTC
abundance: .; d_gene: TRDD3; j_gene: TRDJ3; v_gene: TRDV2; CDR3aa: CACDTGYFSSWDARQMFF; CDR3nt: TGTGCCTGTGACACGGGATACTTTAGCTCCTGGGACGCCCGACAGATGTTTTTC
abundance: medium-sized; d_gene: TRDD3; j_gene: TRDJ3; v_gene: TRDV2; CDR3aa: CACDTVGDPGSWDTRQMFF; CDR3nt: TGTGCCTGTGACACCGTGGGGGATCCAGGCTCCTGGGACACCCGACAGATGTTTTTC
abundance: medium-sized; d_gene: TRDD3; j_gene: TRDJ3; v_gene: TRDV2; CDR3aa: CACDTGGYSSWDTRQMFF; CDR3nt: TGTGCCTGTGACACTGGGGGATATAGCTCCTGGGACACCCGACAGATGTTTTTC
abundance: medium-sized; d_gene: TRDD3; j_gene: TRDJ3; v_gene: TRDV2; CDR3aa: CACDTWGTSSWDTRQMFF; CDR3nt: TGTGCCTGTGACACCTGGGGGACTAGCTCCTGGGACACCCGACAGATGTTTTTC
abundance: medium-sized; d_gene: TRDD3; j_gene: TRDJ3; v_gene: TRDV2; CDR3aa: CACDTVGDWDTRQMFF; CDR3nt: TGTGCCTGTGACACCGTGGGGGATTGGGACACCCGACAGATGTTTTTC
abundance: .; d_gene: TRDD3; j_gene: TRDJ2; v_gene: TRDV2; CDR3aa: CACDLLGATLTAQLFF; CDR3nt: TGTGCCTGTGACTTACTGGGGGCTACTTTGACAGCCCAACTCTTCTTT
abundance: large; d_gene: TRDD3; j_gene: TRDJ3; v_gene: TRDV2; CDR3aa: CACDTGGYFSWDTRQMFF; CDR3nt: TGTGCCTGTGACACTGGGGGATACTTCTCCTGGGACACCCGACAGATGTTTTTC
abundance: few; d_gene: TRDD3; j_gene: TRDJ3; v_gene: TRDV2; CDR3aa: CAFTVLGDISSSWDTRQVFF; CDR3nt: TGTGCCTTTACTGTACTGGGGGATATTTCGAGCTCCTGGGACACCCGACAGGTGTTCTTC
abundance: medium-sized; d_gene: TRDD3; j_gene: TRDJ1; v_gene: TRDV1; CDR3aa: CALGEHWGIDKLIF; CDR3nt: TGTGCTCTTGGGGAACACTGGGGGATCGATAAACTCATCTTT
abundance: medium-sized; d_gene: TRDD3; j_gene: TRDJ3; v_gene: TRDV2; CDR3aa: CACDTAGGGWDTRQMFF; CDR3nt: TGTGCCTGTGACACCGCTGGGGGAGGCTGGGACACCCGACAGATGTTTTTC
abundance: few; d_gene: TRDD3; j_gene: TRDJ2; v_gene: TRDV2; CDR3aa: CACDTLFLLGDTDLTAQPFF; CDR3nt: TGTGCCTGTGACACCCTATTCCTACTGGGGGATACGGACTTAACAGCACAACCCTTCTTT
abundance: medium-sized; d_gene: TRDD3; j_gene: TRDJ3; v_gene: TRDV2; CDR3aa: CACDQYWGIRCRDTRQMFF; CDR3nt: TGTGCCTGTGACCAGTACTGGGGGATACGCTGCCGGGACACCCGACAGATGTTTTTC
abundance: .; d_gene: TRDD3; j_gene: TRDJ3; v_gene: TRDV2; CDR3aa: CACDTVRGILKSWDTRQMFF; CDR3nt: TGTGCCTGTGACACCGTTAGAGGGATACTCAAATCCTGGGACACCCGCCAGATGTTTTTC
abundance: medium-sized; d_gene: TRDD3; j_gene: TRDJ3; v_gene: TRDV2; CDR3aa: CACDTVLGESSWDTRQMFF; CDR3nt: TGTGCCTGTGACACCGTACTGGGGGAAAGCTCCTGGGACACCCGACAGATGTTTTTC